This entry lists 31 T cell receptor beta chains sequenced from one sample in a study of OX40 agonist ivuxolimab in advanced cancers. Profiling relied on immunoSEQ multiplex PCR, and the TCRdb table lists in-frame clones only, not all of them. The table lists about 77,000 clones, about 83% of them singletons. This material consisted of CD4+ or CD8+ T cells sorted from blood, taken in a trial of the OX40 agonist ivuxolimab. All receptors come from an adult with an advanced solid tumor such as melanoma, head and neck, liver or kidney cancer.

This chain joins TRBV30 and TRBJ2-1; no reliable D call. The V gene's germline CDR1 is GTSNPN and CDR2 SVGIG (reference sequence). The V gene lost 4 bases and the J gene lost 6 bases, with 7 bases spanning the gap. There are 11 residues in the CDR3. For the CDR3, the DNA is TGTGCCTGGAATAAGGGCAATGAGCAGTTCTTC. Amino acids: CAWNKGNEQFF.

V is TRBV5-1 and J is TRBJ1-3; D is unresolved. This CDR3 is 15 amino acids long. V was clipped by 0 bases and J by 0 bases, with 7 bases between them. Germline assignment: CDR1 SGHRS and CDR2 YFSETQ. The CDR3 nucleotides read TGCGCCAGCAGCTTGGGAGCGGTCTCTGGAAACACCATATATTTT. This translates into CASSLGAVSGNTIYF.

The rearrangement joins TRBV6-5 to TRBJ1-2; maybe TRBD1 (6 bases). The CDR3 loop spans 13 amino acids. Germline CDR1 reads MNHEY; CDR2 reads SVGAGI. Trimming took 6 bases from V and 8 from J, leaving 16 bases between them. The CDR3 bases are TGTGCCAGCAGGGAACAGGGTCAGGGAGGCTACACCTTC. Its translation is CASREQGQGGYTF.

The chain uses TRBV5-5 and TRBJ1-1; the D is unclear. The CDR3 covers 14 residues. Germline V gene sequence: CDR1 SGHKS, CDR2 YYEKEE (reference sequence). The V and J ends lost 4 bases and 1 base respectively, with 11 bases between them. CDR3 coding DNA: TGTGCCAGCAGCCCCCCCCGACAGAACACTGAAGCTTTCTTT. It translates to CASSPPRQNTEAFF. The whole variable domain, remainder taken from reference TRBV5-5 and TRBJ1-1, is DAGVTQSPTHLIKTRGQQVTLRCSPISGHKSVSWYQQVLGQGPQFIFQYYEKEERGRGNFPDRFSARQFPNYSSELNVNALLLGDSALYLCASSPPRQNTEAFFGQGTRLTVV.

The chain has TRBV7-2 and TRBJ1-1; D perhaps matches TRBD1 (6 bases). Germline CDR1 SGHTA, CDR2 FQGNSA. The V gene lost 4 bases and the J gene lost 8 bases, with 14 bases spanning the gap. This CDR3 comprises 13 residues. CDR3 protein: CASSSNRVTEAFF. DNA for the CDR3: TGTGCCAGCAGCTCAAACAGGGTTACGGAAGCTTTCTTT.

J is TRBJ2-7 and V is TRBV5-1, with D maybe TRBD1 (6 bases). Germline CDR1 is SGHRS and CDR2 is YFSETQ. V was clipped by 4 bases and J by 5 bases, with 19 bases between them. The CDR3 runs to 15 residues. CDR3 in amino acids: CASSPPGRGGDEQYF. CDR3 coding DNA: TGCGCCAGCAGCCCGCCCGGCAGGGGTGGAGACGAGCAGTACTTC.

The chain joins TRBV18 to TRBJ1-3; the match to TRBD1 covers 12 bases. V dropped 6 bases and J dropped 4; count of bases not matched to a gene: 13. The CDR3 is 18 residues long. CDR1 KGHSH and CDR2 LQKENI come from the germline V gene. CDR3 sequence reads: CASSPGTGGSPEGNTIYF. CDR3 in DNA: TGTGCCAGCTCCCCCGGGACAGGGGGCTCCCCGGAGGGAAACACCATATATTTT.

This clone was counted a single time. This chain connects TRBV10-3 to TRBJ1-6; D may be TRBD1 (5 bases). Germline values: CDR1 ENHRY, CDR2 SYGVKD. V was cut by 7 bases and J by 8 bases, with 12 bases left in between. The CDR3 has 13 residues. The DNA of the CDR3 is TGTGCCATCACAGGGTCCCCGGATTCACCCCTCCACTTT. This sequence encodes CAITGSPDSPLHF.

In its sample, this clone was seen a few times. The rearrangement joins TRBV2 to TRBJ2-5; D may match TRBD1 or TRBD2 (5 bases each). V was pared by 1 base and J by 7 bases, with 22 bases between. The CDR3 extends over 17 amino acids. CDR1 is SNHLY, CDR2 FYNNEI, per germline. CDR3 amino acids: CASSEDMLGGGWGTQYF. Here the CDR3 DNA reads TGTGCCAGCAGTGAAGATATGCTAGGTGGGGGTTGGGGGACCCAGTACTTC.

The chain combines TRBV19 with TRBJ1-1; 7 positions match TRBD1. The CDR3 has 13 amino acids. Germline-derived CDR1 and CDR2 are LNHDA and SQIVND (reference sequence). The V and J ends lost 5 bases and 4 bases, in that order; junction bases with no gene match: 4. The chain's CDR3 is CASSEQGLTEAFF. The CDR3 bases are TGTGCCAGTAGTGAACAGGGGCTCACTGAAGCTTTCTTT.

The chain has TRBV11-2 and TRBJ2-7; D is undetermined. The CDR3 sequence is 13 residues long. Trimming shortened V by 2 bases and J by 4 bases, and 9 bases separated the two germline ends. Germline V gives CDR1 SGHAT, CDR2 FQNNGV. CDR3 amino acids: CASSLTGGYEQYF. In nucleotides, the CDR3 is TGTGCCAGCAGCTTAACGGGTGGTTACGAGCAGTACTTC.

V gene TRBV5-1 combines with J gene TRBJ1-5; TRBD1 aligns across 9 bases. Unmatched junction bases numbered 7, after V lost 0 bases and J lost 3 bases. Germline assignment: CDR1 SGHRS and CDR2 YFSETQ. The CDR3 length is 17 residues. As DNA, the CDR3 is TGCGCCAGCAGCTTGGAAAAGGACAGGGGTAACAATCAGCCCCAGCATTTT. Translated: CASSLEKDRGNNQPQHF.

CDR3 sequence: CASRIGGEQFF. The DNA for the CDR3 is TGTGCCAGCAGAATTGGAGGCGAGCAGTTCTTC. V usage is TRBV7-8 and J usage is TRBJ2-1, with D maybe TRBD2 (5 bases). The CDR3 is made up of 11 amino acids. V lost 6 bases to trimming and J lost 10 bases, with 10 bases between them. The V gene's germline CDR1 is SGHVS and CDR2 FQNEAQ. Supplemented by reference TRBV7-8 and TRBJ2-1, the full variable domain reads GAGVSQSPRYKVAKRGQDVALRCDPISGHVSLFWYQQALGQGPEFLTYFQNEAQLDKSGLPSDRFFAERPEGSVSTLKIQRTQQEDSAVYLCASRIGGEQFFGPGTRLTVL.

The CDR3 DNA follows: TGTGCCAGCAGTGAACGGCCCGCAAGGAGGCCCGATAATTCACCCCTCCACTTT. Translating gives CASSERPARRPDNSPLHF. The genes are TRBV6-1 and TRBJ1-6; D not resolved. Trimming took 2 bases from V and 5 from J, leaving 19 bases between them. Germline lookup yields CDR1 MNHNS and CDR2 SASEGT. This CDR3 comprises 18 residues.

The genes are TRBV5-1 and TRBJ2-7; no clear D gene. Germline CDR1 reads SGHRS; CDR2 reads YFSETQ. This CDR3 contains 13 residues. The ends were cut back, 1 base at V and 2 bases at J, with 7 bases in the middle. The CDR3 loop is CASSLKATYEQYF. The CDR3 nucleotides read TGCGCCAGCAGCTTGAAGGCCACCTACGAGCAGTACTTC.

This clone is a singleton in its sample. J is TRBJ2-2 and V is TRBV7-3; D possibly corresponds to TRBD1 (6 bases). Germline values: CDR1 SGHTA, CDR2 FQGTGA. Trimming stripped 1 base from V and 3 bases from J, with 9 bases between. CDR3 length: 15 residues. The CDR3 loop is CASSLNPGDTGELFF. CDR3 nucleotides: TGTGCCAGCAGCTTAAATCCAGGGGACACCGGGGAGCTGTTTTTT.

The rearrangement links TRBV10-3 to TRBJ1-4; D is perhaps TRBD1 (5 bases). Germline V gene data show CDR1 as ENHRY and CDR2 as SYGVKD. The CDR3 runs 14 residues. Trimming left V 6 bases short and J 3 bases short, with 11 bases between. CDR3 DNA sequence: TGTGCCATCAGACGAGAGGGGCCTAATGAAAAACTGTTTTTT. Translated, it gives CAIRREGPNEKLFF.

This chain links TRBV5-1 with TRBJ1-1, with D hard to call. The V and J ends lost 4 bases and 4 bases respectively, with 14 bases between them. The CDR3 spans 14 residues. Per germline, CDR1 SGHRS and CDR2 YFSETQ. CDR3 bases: TGCGCCAGCAGCGGCACAAACCTGGGCACTGAAGCTTTCTTT. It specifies CASSGTNLGTEAFF. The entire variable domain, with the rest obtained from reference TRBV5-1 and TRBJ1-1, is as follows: KAGVTQTPRYLIKTRGQQVTLSCSPISGHRSVSWYQQTPGQGLQFLFEYFSETQRNKGNFPGRFSGRQFSNSRSEMNVSTLELGDSALYLCASSGTNLGTEAFFGQGTRLTVV.

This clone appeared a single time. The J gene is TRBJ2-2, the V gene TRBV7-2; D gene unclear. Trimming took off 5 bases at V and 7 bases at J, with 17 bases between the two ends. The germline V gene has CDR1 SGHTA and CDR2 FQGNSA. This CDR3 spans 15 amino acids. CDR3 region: CASSQNPTPNGELFF. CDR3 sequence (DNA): TGTGCCAGCAGCCAAAACCCGACCCCGAACGGGGAGCTGTTTTTT.

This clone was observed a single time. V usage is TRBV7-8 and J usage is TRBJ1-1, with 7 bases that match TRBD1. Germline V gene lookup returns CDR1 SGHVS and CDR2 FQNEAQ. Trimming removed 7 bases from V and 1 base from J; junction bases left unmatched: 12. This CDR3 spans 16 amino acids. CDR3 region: CASNDQTGHSNTEAFF. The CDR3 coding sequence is TGTGCCAGCAACGATCAGACAGGGCATTCGAACACTGAAGCTTTCTTT.

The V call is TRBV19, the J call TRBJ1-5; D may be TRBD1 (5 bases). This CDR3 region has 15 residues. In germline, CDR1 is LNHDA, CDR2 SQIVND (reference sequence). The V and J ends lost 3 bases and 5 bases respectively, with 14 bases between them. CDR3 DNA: TGTGCCAGTAGTATCGGTCAGGGACCTTATCAGCCCCAGCATTTT. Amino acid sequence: CASSIGQGPYQPQHF.

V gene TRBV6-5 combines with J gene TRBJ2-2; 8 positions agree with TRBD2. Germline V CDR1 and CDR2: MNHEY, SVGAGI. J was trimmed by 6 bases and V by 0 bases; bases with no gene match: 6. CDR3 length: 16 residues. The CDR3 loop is CASSYSTSVAPGELFF. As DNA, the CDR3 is TGTGCCAGCAGTTACTCGACTAGCGTCGCTCCCGGGGAGCTGTTTTTT.

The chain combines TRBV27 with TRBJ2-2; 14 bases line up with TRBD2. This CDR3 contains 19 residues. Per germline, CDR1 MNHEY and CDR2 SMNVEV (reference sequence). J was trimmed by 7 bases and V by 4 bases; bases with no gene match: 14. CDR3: CASSSRTSGGSGFSGELFF. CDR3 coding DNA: TGTGCCAGCAGTTCTCGGACTAGCGGGGGGTCGGGTTTTAGCGGGGAGCTGTTTTTT.

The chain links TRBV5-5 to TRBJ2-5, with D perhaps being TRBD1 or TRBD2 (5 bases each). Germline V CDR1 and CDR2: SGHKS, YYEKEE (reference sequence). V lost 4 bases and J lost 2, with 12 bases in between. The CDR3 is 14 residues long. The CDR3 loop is CASSPTGLQETQYF. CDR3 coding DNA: TGTGCCAGCAGCCCCACGGGGCTTCAAGAGACCCAGTACTTC.

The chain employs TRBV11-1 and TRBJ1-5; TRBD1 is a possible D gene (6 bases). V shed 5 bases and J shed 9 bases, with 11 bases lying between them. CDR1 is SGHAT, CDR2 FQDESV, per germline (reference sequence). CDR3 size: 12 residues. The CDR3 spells CASSQQGGPQHF. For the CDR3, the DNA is TGTGCCAGCAGCCAACAGGGTGGGCCCCAGCATTTT.

This CDR3 reads CASSYFLVSGELFF. In DNA form, the CDR3 reads TGTGCCAGCAGTTACTTCCTAGTTTCCGGGGAGCTGTTTTTT. V is TRBV6-5 and J is TRBJ2-2; D is uncertain. The V and J ends lost 1 base and 6 bases respectively, with 9 bases between them. Germline CDR1 is MNHEY and CDR2 is SVGAGI. CDR3 size: 14 residues.

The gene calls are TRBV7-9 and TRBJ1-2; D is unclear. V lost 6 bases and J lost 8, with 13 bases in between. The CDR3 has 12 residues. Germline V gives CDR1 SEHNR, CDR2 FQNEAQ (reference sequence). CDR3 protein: CASRSTLGGYTF. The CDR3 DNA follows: TGTGCCAGCAGATCCACCCTTGGAGGCTACACCTTC.

The CDR3: CASSEVPGETQYF. In nucleotides, the CDR3 is TGTGCCAGCAGTGAGGTTCCGGGAGAGACCCAGTACTTC. This chain joins TRBV7-9 and TRBJ2-5; D gene ambiguous. Germline V gives CDR1 SEHNR, CDR2 FQNEAQ (reference sequence). Trimming took 6 bases from V and 4 from J, leaving 12 bases between them. The CDR3 consists of 13 residues. Based on the CDR3 plus reference TRBV7-9 and TRBJ2-5, the full variable domain is DTGVSQNPRHKITKRGQNVTFRCDPISEHNRLYWYRQTLGQGPEFLTYFQNEAQLEKSRLLSDRFSAERPKGSFSTLEIQRTEQGDSAMYLCASSEVPGETQYFGPGTRLLVL.

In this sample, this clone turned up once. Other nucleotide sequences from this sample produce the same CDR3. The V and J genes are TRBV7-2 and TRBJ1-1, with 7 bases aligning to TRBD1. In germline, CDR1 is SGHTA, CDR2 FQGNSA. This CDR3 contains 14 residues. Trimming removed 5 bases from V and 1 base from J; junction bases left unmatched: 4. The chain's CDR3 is CASSRDRKNTEAFF. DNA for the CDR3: TGTGCCAGCAGCAGGGACAGAAAGAACACTGAAGCTTTCTTT. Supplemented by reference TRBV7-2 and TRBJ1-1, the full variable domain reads GAGVSQSPSNKVTEKGKDVELRCDPISGHTALYWYRQSLGQGLEFLIYFQGNSAPDKSGLPSDRFSAERTGGSVSTLTIQRTQQEDSAVYLCASSRDRKNTEAFFGQGTRLTVV.

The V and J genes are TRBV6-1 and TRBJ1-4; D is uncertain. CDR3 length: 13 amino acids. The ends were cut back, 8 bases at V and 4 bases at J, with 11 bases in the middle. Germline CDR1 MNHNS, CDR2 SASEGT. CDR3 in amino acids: CASSLAGNEKLFF. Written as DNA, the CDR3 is TGTGCCAGCTCCCTGGCGGGTAATGAAAAACTGTTTTTT.

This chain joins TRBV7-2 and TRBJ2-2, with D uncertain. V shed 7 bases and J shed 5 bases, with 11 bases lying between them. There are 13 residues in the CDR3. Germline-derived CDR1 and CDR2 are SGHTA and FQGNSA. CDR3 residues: CASTLDQTGELFF. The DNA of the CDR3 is TGTGCCAGCACCCTGGACCAAACCGGGGAGCTGTTTTTT.